This T cell receptor (beta chain) was documented in a study of human T cells and chemical hapten exposure. General observations from the study: TCRs exceeding a frequency of 1 in 1000 stayed unchanged under DPC sensitization.

To note about this clonotype: As yet, its antigen is unknown.

TCRdb reprocessed the RACE reads via MiXCR and lists one record per CDR3 protein. The profile shows about 190,000 distinct CDR3 sequences, 20% to 25% of them singletons. Regarding time point: patch test 3, about 24 weeks after DPC sensitization. As to treatment: therapeutic diphenylcyclopropenone sensitization with weekly scalp DPC. Blood collection took place prior to placing each patch test. The CDR3 runs to 16 residues. Trimming removed 0 bases from V and 1 base from J, with 14 bases in between. CDR1 and CDR2 from the germline V gene are SGHRS and YFSETQ. The receptor was isolated from a woman aged 40 to 50 with alopecia areata. Some clones in this sample may be carry-over from other donors' samples. The V gene is TRBV5-1, the J gene TRBJ2-7; maybe TRBD2 (5 bases). This sample comprised whole blood, obtained in connection with sensitization to the hapten diphenylcyclopropenone (DPC). CDR3 loop: CASSLGQSGISYEQYF. The DNA of the CDR3 is TGCGCCAGCAGCTTGGGACAATCCGGGATATCCTACGAGCAGTACTTC. Looking up the rest from reference TRBV5-1 and TRBJ2-7 gives the full variable domain: KAGVTQTPRYLIKTRGQQVTLSCSPISGHRSVSWYQQTPGQGLQFLFEYFSETQRNKGNFPGRFSGRQFSNSRSEMNVSTLELGDSALYLCASSLGQSGISYEQYFGPGTRLTVT.